Included here is one T cell receptor beta chain sequence, with context. Its antigen is unidentified. Replicate PCRs for sorted subsets used around 200 ng DNA; this equaled tens of thousands of T cell genomes. The data were produced by immunoSEQ multiplex PCR, yet TCRdb's version contains in-frame clones alone and is incomplete. Of 2,100,000 or so clones listed, nearly 97% were seen once; the top ten hold around 0.13%. The data originate from a study of shared clonotypes between healthy human individuals. Study overall: The donor group consisted of two women and three men, aged 18 to 49.

The CD4+ fraction was divided into a CD45RA+ naive subset and a CD45RA-negative memory subset. Notes on the study in general: Memory subsets generally showed lower estimated richness than naive subsets.

V was pared by 5 bases and J by 4 bases, with 12 bases of the junction left unmatched. The length of the CDR3 is 16 residues. The germline V gene has CDR1 SGHRS and CDR2 YFSETQ. The source is a man aged 18 to 29 in good health. V is TRBV5-1 and J is TRBJ2-1; the match to TRBD2 covers 7 bases. The sample consisted of naive CD4+ T cells sorted from blood. Subset in this sample: CD45RA+ positively selected. The CDR3 DNA reads TGCGCCAGCAGTCCAGCTGCGGGAGTTCTTTACAATGAGCAGTTCTTC. Protein: CASSPAAGVLYNEQFF.